These T cell receptor beta chains were read from a single sample in a study of blood T cells in healthy people across ages. MiXCR, applied by TCRdb to the 5' RACE reads, yields one record per CDR3 protein. The table has some 880,000 distinct CDR3 sequences, approximately 35% seen once. What was sequenced was blood. The origin of the receptors is a man aged 18 to 35 in good health. CDR3s include the opening cysteine and the closing phenylalanine or tryptophan.

j_call v_call cdr3_aa
- TRBV4-2 CASSQGGDGEQYF
TRBJ2-4 TRBV20-1 CSARDYSAGGYNEQYF
TRBJ2-1 TRBV7-3 CASSLDGSGVRNEQFF
TRBJ2-1 TRBV4-1 CASSYSDRVSSYNEQFF
TRBJ2-7 TRBV20-1 CSAPTRDIYNEQYF
TRBJ2-5 TRBV5-1 CASSLDGQRKTQYF
TRBJ2-7 TRBV20-1 CSAHSGTVSYEQYF
TRBJ1-6 TRBV12-3/TRBV12-4 CASCYLGSYNSPLHF
- TRBV30 CASTGPGREQYF
TRBJ1-1 TRBV5-1 CASSMQGSTEAFF
TRBJ2-3 TRBV12-3/TRBV12-4 CASSLGGFTDTQYF
TRBJ2-3 TRBV29-1 CSASPRTGPTDTQYF
TRBJ1-2 TRBV12-3/TRBV12-4 CASSLGQNHGYTF
TRBJ2-4 TRBV15 CATSRDGRGQNIQYF
TRBJ2-1 TRBV18 CASSPLGTSGGQDEQFF
TRBJ1-1 TRBV20-1 CSARGGRPPEAFF
TRBJ2-4 TRBV20-1 CSAPILAGGRVQYF
TRBJ2-2 TRBV20-1 CSAHSDTQNTGELFF
TRBJ1-4 TRBV20-1 CSTAGGDEKLFF
TRBJ2-3 TRBV9 CASSTRGRTSGGQSSTDTQYF
TRBJ1-1 TRBV2 CASSSLQAREAFF
TRBJ2-5 TRBV12-3/TRBV12-4 CASSVSGGSWETQYF
TRBJ2-5 TRBV7-2 CASSQPGLIDEQYF
TRBJ1-5 TRBV5-6 CASSPSFGSYQPQHF
TRBJ2-7 TRBV30 CAWSGDSSSYEQYF
TRBJ1-5 TRBV20-1 CSARQGGWGQPQHF
TRBJ2-3 TRBV12-3/TRBV12-4 CASCGASTDTQYF
- TRBV10-3 CATGQGDDEQYF
TRBJ1-2 TRBV27 CASSLSSSGAQAGYTF
TRBJ2-5 TRBV7-6 CASSSLAAPQETQYF
TRBJ2-1 TRBV5-1 CASSLTGGRNEQFF
TRBJ2-1 TRBV20-1 CSARDLSGPRHGQFF
TRBJ2-1 TRBV5-1 CASSLVLAGGYNEQFF
TRBJ1-2 TRBV25-1 CASSDPDIYYGYTF
- TRBV4-2 CASSQELSTETQYF
TRBJ1-2 TRBV28 CASSRGQGYGYTF
TRBJ2-1 TRBV2 CASSEDFGRGGYNEQFF
TRBJ1-2 TRBV29-1 CSVGDAIGYTF
TRBJ2-3 TRBV12-3/TRBV12-4 CASSRSDSMDTQYF
TRBJ2-5 TRBV5-1 CASSLSLETQYF
TRBJ2-3 TRBV25-1 CASIRTGRGDTQYF
TRBJ1-1 TRBV12-3/TRBV12-4 CACVETGYTEAFF